These 28 T cell receptor beta chains were sequenced from one sample in a study of T cell repertoires in cytomegalovirus infection. No antigen has been identified for these receptors. TCRdb re-called the reads with MiXCR, one entry per CDR3 protein. The sample lists some 68,000 distinct CDR3 sequences, 20% to 25% occurring once. Sequenced sample: PBMCs, sequenced either directly or after in vitro stimulation (not recorded which). Receptor source: a human donor in good health (CMV status not recorded). Some clones in this sample may be carry-over from other donors' samples.

The V and J genes are TRBV19 and TRBJ1-1; D is unresolved. CDR1 is LNHDA and CDR2 is SQIVND in the germline V gene (reference sequence). Trimming cost V 3 bases and J 6 bases, with 11 bases left between them. This CDR3 has 13 amino acids. DNA of the CDR3: TGTGCCAGTAGTATTTCGGGAGGTTCTGAAGCTTTCTTT. As protein: CASSISGGSEAFF.

This clonotype was picked up many times. The V gene is TRBV12-3 or TRBV12-4, the J gene TRBJ1-4; perhaps TRBD1 as D (5 bases). V lost 6 bases and J lost 5, with 10 bases in between. The CDR3 contains 13 residues. CDR3 nucleotides: TGTGCCAGCAGGCGACAGAGCAATGAAAAACTGTTTTTT. This translates into CASRRQSNEKLFF.

The sample holds a few counts of this clonotype. This chain uses TRBV25-1 with TRBJ1-2; 7 bases fit TRBD1. Germline V gene data show CDR1 as MGHDK and CDR2 as SYGVNS. CDR3 length equals 17 residues. With 6 bases clipped from V and 4 bases from J, the junction kept 17 bases outside the gene matches. The CDR3 DNA follows: TGTGCCAGCAGCCAACGAAATATAATACAGGGGAGCTATGGCTACACCTTC. Translating gives CASSQRNIIQGSYGYTF.

This clonotype was seen repeatedly, ten times or more. V is TRBV7-2 and J is TRBJ1-2; D unresolved. The CDR3 is 17 amino acids. V lost 1 base and J lost 4, with 19 bases in between. The germline V gene has CDR1 SGHTA and CDR2 FQGNSA. CDR3 bases: TGTGCCAGCAGCTTAGGACCAGGACGGACTGAAGGCTATGGCTACACCTTC. Protein product: CASSLGPGRTEGYGYTF.

This clonotype was counted ten times or more. CDR3 amino acids: CASSLLAGITDTQYF. The CDR3 DNA follows: TGTGCCAGCAGCTTACTAGCGGGAATCACAGATACGCAGTATTTT. V usage is TRBV7-2 and J usage is TRBJ2-3; TRBD2 matches at 9 bases. The CDR3 sequence is 15 residues long. V lost 2 bases to trimming and J lost 2 bases; unmatched junction nucleotides: 2. Germline V gene sequence: CDR1 SGHTA, CDR2 FQGNSA.

J is TRBJ1-1 and V is TRBV7-2; D ambiguous. This CDR3 contains 14 residues. CDR1 and CDR2 from the germline V gene are SGHTA and FQGNSA. The ends were cut back, 1 base at V and 0 bases at J, with 6 bases in the middle. The CDR3 reads CASSLEGMNTEAFF. Written as DNA, the CDR3 is TGTGCCAGCAGCTTAGAAGGCATGAACACTGAAGCTTTCTTT.

This clonotype was counted many times. As DNA, the CDR3 is TGTGCCAGCAGCTTTGGTTGGGAGGAGCAGTTCTTC. This encodes CASSFGWEEQFF. The chain couples TRBV7-2 to TRBJ2-1; maybe TRBD2 (5 bases). V was pared by 3 bases and J by 10 bases, with 10 bases between. The CDR3 runs 12 residues. The germline V gene encodes CDR1 SGHTA and CDR2 FQGNSA.

This CDR3 reads CATSAHIAGGPGHPQNEQFF. The CDR3 DNA reads TGTGCCACCAGTGCCCATATAGCGGGAGGGCCGGGTCATCCCCAGAATGAGCAGTTCTTC. This chain joins TRBV24-1 and TRBJ2-1, with 11 bases matching TRBD2. V was clipped by 5 bases and J by 7 bases; unmatched bases: 21. Germline lookup yields CDR1 KGHDR and CDR2 SFDVKD. This CDR3 has 20 amino acids.

V gene TRBV19 combines with J gene TRBJ2-7; the match to TRBD1 covers 9 bases. Trimming cost V 6 bases and J 6 bases; bases outside gene matches: 9. Germline CDR1 and CDR2: LNHDA and SQIVND (reference sequence). The CDR3 runs 14 residues. Written as DNA, the CDR3 is TGTGCCAGTAGCCCCCGGGACAGGGCCCCCGAGCAGTACTTC. It specifies CASSPRDRAPEQYF.

Ten or more counts support this clonotype. V gene TRBV7-6 combines with J gene TRBJ2-3, with TRBD2 identical over 8 bases. The CDR3 contains 14 residues. Germline V gene data show CDR1 as SGHVS and CDR2 as FNYEAQ. The V gene end was trimmed by 5 bases and the J gene end by 3 bases; junction bases not matched to a gene: 4. The CDR3, as DNA: TGTGCCAGCAGCCCGGGACTAGGGACAGATACGCAGTATTTT. It specifies CASSPGLGTDTQYF.

This clonotype was recorded only once. The chain recombines TRBV7-2 with TRBJ2-5, with D perhaps TRBD2 (5 bases). Germline CDR1 SGHTA, CDR2 FQGNSA. Trimming removed 2 bases at V and 1 base at J, with 8 bases between. The CDR3 contains 14 residues. CDR3: CASSLTGFQETQYF. In DNA form, the CDR3 reads TGTGCCAGCAGCTTAACGGGGTTCCAAGAGACCCAGTACTTC.

A few counts support this clonotype. This chain joins TRBV28 and TRBJ2-5, with TRBD1 matching over 8 bases. Trimming at V came to 4 bases and at J to 1 base, leaving 11 bases not matched to a gene. The V gene's germline CDR1 is MDHEN and CDR2 SYDVKM. This CDR3 spans 17 amino acids. The CDR3 bases are TGTGCCAGCAGTTCGGGGACAGGATCGTCCTTCCAAGAGACCCAGTACTTC. Translation gives CASSSGTGSSFQETQYF.

The chain recombines TRBV7-9 with TRBJ1-2, with 7 bases lining up with TRBD1. The CDR3 loop spans 14 amino acids. With 2 bases clipped from V and 6 bases from J, the junction kept 6 bases outside the gene matches. CDR1 and CDR2 from the germline V gene are SEHNR and FQNEAQ (reference sequence). CDR3 loop: CASSLIDRVDGYTF. In nucleotides, the CDR3 is TGTGCCAGCAGCTTAATTGACAGGGTGGATGGCTACACCTTC.

The V gene is TRBV4-1, the J gene TRBJ2-7; D may be TRBD2 (5 bases). The V and J ends lost 1 base and 6 bases respectively, with 10 bases between them. The V gene's germline CDR1 is MGHRA and CDR2 YSYEKL. The CDR3 is made up of 13 amino acids. The CDR3, as DNA: TGCGCCAGCAGCCAAGCTGAGGGATCCGAGCAGTACGTC. Protein sequence: CASSQAEGSEQYV.

This clonotype was seen more than once but under ten times. The chain couples TRBV14 to TRBJ2-4; D remains ambiguous. The CDR3 runs 14 residues. The V end lost 4 bases, the J end lost 9 bases, and 16 bases lay between the germline ends. CDR1 and CDR2 (germline): SGHDN, FVKESK. The CDR3 protein is CASSPSVGRGIQYF. In nucleotides, the CDR3 is TGTGCCAGCAGCCCCTCCGTCGGAAGAGGCATTCAGTACTTC. Full variable domain (remainder filled in from reference TRBV14 and TRBJ2-4): EAGVTQFPSHSVIEKGQTVTLRCDPISGHDNLYWYRRVMGKEIKFLLHFVKESKQDESGMPNNRFLAERTGGTYSTLKVQPAELEDSGVYFCASSPSVGRGIQYFGAGTRLSVL.

The CDR3 is CATSRLSSINEQFF. The CDR3 DNA sequence: TGTGCCACCAGTCGGTTGAGTTCTATAAATGAGCAGTTCTTC. This chain joins TRBV24-1 and TRBJ2-1; D call uncertain. Germline V lookup: CDR1 KGHDR, CDR2 SFDVKD. The V gene lost 6 bases and the J gene lost 7 bases, with 15 bases spanning the gap. The CDR3 runs 14 residues.

V and J are TRBV10-3 and TRBJ2-3; D is undetermined. V was trimmed by 8 bases and J by 0 bases, leaving 15 bases between them. This CDR3 is 15 amino acids long. In germline, CDR1 is ENHRY, CDR2 SYGVKD. CDR3 sequence: CAISQQTSSTDTQYF. The CDR3 DNA reads as TGTGCCATCTCTCAGCAGACCTCTAGCACAGATACGCAGTATTTT.

This clonotype was counted many times. This sequence joins TRBV7-2 and TRBJ1-5, with D tentatively TRBD1 (6 bases). The CDR3 loop spans 15 amino acids. V was clipped by 1 base and J by 7 bases, with 14 bases between them. Germline V gene lookup returns CDR1 SGHTA and CDR2 FQGNSA. The CDR3: CASSLGSGEGQPQHF. The CDR3 region has the DNA TGTGCCAGCAGCTTAGGGTCAGGGGAAGGACAGCCCCAGCATTTT.

The rearrangement uses TRBV10-2 and TRBJ1-4; D is uncertain. Germline V gene data show CDR1 as WSHSY and CDR2 as SAAADI. CDR3 length: 15 amino acids. V lost 0 bases to trimming and J lost 0 bases, with 5 bases between them. CDR3 in DNA: TGCGCCAGCAGTGAGTCGCGGGCAACTAATGAAAAACTGTTTTTT. Its protein is CASSESRATNEKLFF.

About this clonotype itself: Germline and junction disagree at one end, which may indicate a read error. The chain joins TRBV7-6 to TRBJ2-2; D is possibly TRBD1 (5 bases). Germline CDR1 is SGHVS and CDR2 is FNYEAQ. The CDR3 has 16 residues. The CDR3 sequence is CDSSLGVRMFTGELFF. CDR3 bases: TGTGACAGCAGCTTAGGGGTACGGATGTTCACCGGGGAGCTGTTTTTT.

This chain uses TRBV14 with TRBJ2-5; D is undetermined. Germline V gene sequence: CDR1 SGHDN, CDR2 FVKESK. CDR3 length: 15 residues. Trimming took 0 bases from V and 1 from J, leaving 9 bases between them. The CDR3 DNA reads TGTGCCAGCAGCCAAGATCGGTACCTCCAAGAGACCCAGTACTTC. Its protein is CASSQDRYLQETQYF.

This clonotype was observed a few times. The chain employs TRBV11-3 and TRBJ2-1; D is ambiguous. Between the trimmed V and J ends, which lost 2 bases and 0 bases, there was a span of 11 bases. Germline-derived CDR1 and CDR2 are SGHNT and YENEEA. This CDR3 comprises 16 residues. CDR3: CASSLKIRSSYNEQFF. CDR3 in DNA: TGTGCCAGCAGCTTAAAGATCCGTAGCTCCTACAATGAGCAGTTCTTC.

The CDR3 nucleotides are TGTGCCAGTAGTAGGGGGGGCGAGGCGGATACGCAGTATTTT. Translated, it gives CASSRGGEADTQYF. This chain connects TRBV19 to TRBJ2-3; possible D gene TRBD2, 7 bases. Per the germline V gene, CDR1 is LNHDA and CDR2 is SQIVND (reference sequence). The length of the CDR3 is 14 residues. The V gene lost 4 bases and the J gene lost 6 bases, with 14 bases spanning the gap.

CDR3 sequence reads: CASTGREINTQYF. The DNA for the CDR3 is TGTGCCAGCACAGGGAGGGAAATTAATACGCAGTATTTT. J is TRBJ2-3 and V is TRBV28, with TRBD2 matching over 7 bases. Germline CDR1 is MDHEN and CDR2 is SYDVKM. With 7 bases clipped from V and 7 bases from J, the junction kept 8 bases outside the gene matches. There are 13 residues in the CDR3.

The sample holds a few counts of this clonotype. This chain connects TRBV12-3 or TRBV12-4 to TRBJ2-1, with 7 nucleotides matching TRBD2. V was pared by 7 bases and J by 4 bases, with 16 bases of the junction left unmatched. CDR3 size: 17 residues. This CDR3 reads CASTKSPPGLSYNEQFF. Here the CDR3 DNA reads TGTGCCAGCACCAAATCTCCGCCGGGACTATCTTACAATGAGCAGTTCTTC.

This clonotype was found a few times. The chain employs TRBV27 and TRBJ2-1, with 8 nucleotides matching TRBD2. The V and J ends lost 7 bases and 5 bases, in that order; junction bases with no gene match: 13. From germline, CDR1 is MNHEY and CDR2 SMNVEV (reference sequence). The CDR3 length is 16 residues. CDR3 loop: CASTLAAGGLNNEQFF. The DNA of the CDR3 is TGTGCCAGCACCCTAGCGGCGGGAGGCCTCAACAATGAGCAGTTCTTC.

The V and J genes are TRBV6-2 or TRBV6-3 and TRBJ2-7; 7 bases match TRBD2. J lost 0 bases, V lost 10 bases, and 18 bases had no gene match. Per germline, CDR1 MNHEY and CDR2 SVGEGT. The CDR3 length is 17 residues. For the CDR3, the DNA is TGTGCCACCTCCGGCCCTTCTAGCGGCCGGAGCTCCTACGAGCAGTACGTC. Protein product: CATSGPSSGRSSYEQYV.

A few counts support this clonotype. The chain joins TRBV10-3 to TRBJ2-5; TRBD1 is a possible D gene (5 bases). The V gene lost 1 base and the J gene lost 4 bases, with 13 bases spanning the gap. This CDR3 has 15 residues. Germline loops: CDR1 ENHRY, CDR2 SYGVKD. The DNA for the CDR3 is TGTGCCATCAGTGAGTTCAAGCAGGGCCCAGAGACCCAGTACTTC. This encodes CAISEFKQGPETQYF.